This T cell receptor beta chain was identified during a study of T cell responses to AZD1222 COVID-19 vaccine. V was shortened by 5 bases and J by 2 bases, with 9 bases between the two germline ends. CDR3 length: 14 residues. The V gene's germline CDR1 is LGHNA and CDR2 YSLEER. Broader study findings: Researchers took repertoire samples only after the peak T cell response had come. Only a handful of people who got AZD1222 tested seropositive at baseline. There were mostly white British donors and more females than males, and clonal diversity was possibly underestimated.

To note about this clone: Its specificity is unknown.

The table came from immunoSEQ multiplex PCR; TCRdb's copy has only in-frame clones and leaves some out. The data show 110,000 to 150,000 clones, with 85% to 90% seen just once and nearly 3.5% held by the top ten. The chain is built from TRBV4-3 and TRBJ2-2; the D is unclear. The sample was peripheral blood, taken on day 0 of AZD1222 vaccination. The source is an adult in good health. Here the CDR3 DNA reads TGCGCCAGCAGCTCTCTAGTTAACACCGGGGAGCTGTTTTTT. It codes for CASSSLVNTGELFF.